These 2 T cell receptor beta chains were all obtained from the same sample, sequenced in a study of cytomegalovirus exposure and HLA in healthy donors. The PCR had 60 Vbeta and 13 Jbeta primers. Profiled with immunoSEQ multiplex PCR; TCRdb holds only in-frame clones, not every one. This table holds more than 40,000 clones. Sequencing was performed on PBMCs. The origin of the receptors is a man aged 35-49 years in good health and CMV-seropositive.

This chain joins TRBV28 and TRBJ2-2; 7 positions match TRBD1. V shed 3 bases, J shed 4 bases, and the junction held 5 bases outside the gene matches. CDR1 is MDHEN and CDR2 is SYDVKM in the germline V gene. The CDR3 loop spans 15 amino acids. The CDR3 sequence is CASSFRSGGTGELFF. The CDR3 coding sequence is TGTGCCAGCAGTTTCCGGTCAGGGGGCACCGGGGAGCTGTTTTTT.

The J gene is TRBJ2-1, the V gene TRBV4-1, with 7 bases fitting TRBD2. V was pared by 4 bases and J by 4 bases, with 10 bases of the junction left unmatched. This CDR3 is built from 16 residues. Per the germline V gene, CDR1 is MGHRA and CDR2 is YSYEKL. CDR3 coding DNA: TGCGCCAGCAGCCCCTCCCGTGAGCGGGGATACAATGAGCAGTTCTTC. It codes for CASSPSRERGYNEQFF.